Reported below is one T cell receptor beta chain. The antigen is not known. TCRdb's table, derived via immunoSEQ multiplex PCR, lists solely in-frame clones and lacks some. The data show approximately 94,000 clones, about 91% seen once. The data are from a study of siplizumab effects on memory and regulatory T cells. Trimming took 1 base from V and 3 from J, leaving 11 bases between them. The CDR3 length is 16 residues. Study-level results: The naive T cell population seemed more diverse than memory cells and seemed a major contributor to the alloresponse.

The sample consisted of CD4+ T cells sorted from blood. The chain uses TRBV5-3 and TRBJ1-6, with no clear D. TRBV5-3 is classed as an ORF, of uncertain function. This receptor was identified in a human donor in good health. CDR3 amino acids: CARSLLTARYNSPLHF. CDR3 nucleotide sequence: TGTGCCAGAAGCTTGTTAACAGCTCGCTATAATTCACCCCTCCACTTT.